This TCR beta chain was documented in a study of T cell responses to AZD1222 COVID-19 vaccine. The CDR3 sequence is 14 residues long. V was clipped by 6 bases and J by 5 bases, with 16 bases between them. Germline CDR1 SEHNR, CDR2 FQNEAQ (reference sequence). Study results and caveats: After two AZD1222 doses, spike-specific TCR breadth and depth rose versus day 0. Spike was spanned by vaccine-associated CD4 TCRs, which were dominant at 160-218 and 743-854.

With respect to this clone: Antigen specificity is unknown.

Using immunoSEQ multiplex PCR, the repertoire was profiled, and TCRdb retains in-frame clones only, with some absent. This sample yields 100,000 or so clones, of which approximately 92% are seen a single time; roughly 1.3% belongs to the top ten. The chain couples TRBV7-9 to TRBJ2-5, with D perhaps TRBD2 (5 bases). The clonotype comes from an adult in good health. Here the sequenced sample was peripheral blood, taken on day 0 of AZD1222 vaccination. The CDR3 loop is CASSLAGAVETQYF. The CDR3 DNA reads TGTGCCAGCAGTCTGGCGGGCGCGGTTGAGACCCAGTACTTC.